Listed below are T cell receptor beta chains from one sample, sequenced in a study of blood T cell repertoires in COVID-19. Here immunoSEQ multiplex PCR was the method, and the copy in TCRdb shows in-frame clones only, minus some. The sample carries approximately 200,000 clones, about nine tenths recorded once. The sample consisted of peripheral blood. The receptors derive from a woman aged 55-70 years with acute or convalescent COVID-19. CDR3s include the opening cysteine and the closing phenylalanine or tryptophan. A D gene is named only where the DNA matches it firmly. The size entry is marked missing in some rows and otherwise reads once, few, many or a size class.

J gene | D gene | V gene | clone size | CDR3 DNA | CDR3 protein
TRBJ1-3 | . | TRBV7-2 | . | TGTGCCAGCAGCTTAGGGACAGTCTCTGGAAACACCATATATTTT | CASSLGTVSGNTIYF
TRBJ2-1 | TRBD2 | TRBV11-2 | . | TGTGCCAGCAGCCCCCGACTAGCGGGAGGGGGCTACAATGAGCAGTTCTTC | CASSPRLAGGGYNEQFF
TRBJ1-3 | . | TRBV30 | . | TGTGCCTGGAGTGTACATGGGGGGAAGGGAAACACCATATATTTT | CAWSVHGGKGNTIYF
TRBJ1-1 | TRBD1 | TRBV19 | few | TGTGCCAGTAGCCGGGACAGGGGGCCCTCGAACACTGAAGCTTTCTTT | CASSRDRGPSNTEAFF
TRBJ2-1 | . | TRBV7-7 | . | TGTGCCAGCAGCTTAGGGCAGGGGATCTACAATGAGCAGTTCTTC | CASSLGQGIYNEQFF
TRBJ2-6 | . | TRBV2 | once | TGTGCCGGTTCGAGGGGGGCCAACGTCCTGACTTTC | CAGSRGANVLTF
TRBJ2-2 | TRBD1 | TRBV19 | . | TGTGCCAGTAGTATCGGGGACAGGGCATCCGGGGAGCTGTTTTTT | CASSIGDRASGELFF
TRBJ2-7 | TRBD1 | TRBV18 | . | TGTGCCAGCTCACTGACAGGGTCCTACGAGCAGTACTTC | CASSLTGSYEQYF
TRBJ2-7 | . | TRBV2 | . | TGTGCCAGCAGGCGAGACCTGACGGGACTCACCTACGAGCAGTACTTC | CASRRDLTGLTYEQYF
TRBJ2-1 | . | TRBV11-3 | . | TGTGCCAGCAGCTCCAGAACGGGTGAGCAGTTCTTC | CASSSRTGEQFF
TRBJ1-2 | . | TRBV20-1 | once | TGCAGTGTTTATGCGCGGGGCTACACCTTC | CSVYARGYTF
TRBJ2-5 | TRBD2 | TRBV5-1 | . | TGCGCCAGCAGCTTGGACGGGACTAGAATAGAGACCCAGTACTTC | CASSLDGTRIETQYF
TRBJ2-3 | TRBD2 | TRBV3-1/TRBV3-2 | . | TGTGCCAGCAGCCAACAACGGACTAGCATGGGAAATACGCAGTATTTT | CASSQQRTSMGNTQYF
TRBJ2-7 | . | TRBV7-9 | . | TGTGCCAGCAGCTCTTCCGACTATTTCGGGATCTACGAGCAGTACTTC | CASSSSDYFGIYEQYF
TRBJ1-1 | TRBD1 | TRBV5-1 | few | TGCGCCAGCAGCCCTCGAACAGGGGGGAGGAGTACTGAAGCTTTCTTT | CASSPRTGGRSTEAFF
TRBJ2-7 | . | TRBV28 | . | TGTGCCAGCAGTTTTTACGGGAGTAGCTCCTACGAGCAGTACTTC | CASSFYGSSSYEQYF
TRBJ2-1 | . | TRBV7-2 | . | TGTGCCAGCAGCTTAAAGCGGACGAGCTCCTACAATGAGCAGTTCTTC | CASSLKRTSSYNEQFF
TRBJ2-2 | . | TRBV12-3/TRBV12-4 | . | TGTGCCGGTCGGCAGGGGCGACACGGGGAGCTGTTTTTT | CAGRQGRHGELFF
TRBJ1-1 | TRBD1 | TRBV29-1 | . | TGCAGCGCAGACTCCAGGGGGATGAACACTGAAGCTTTCTTT | CSADSRGMNTEAFF
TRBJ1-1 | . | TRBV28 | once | TGTGCCAGCAGTTTGCCAGGGAACGTGCAAGGTAAAGCTTTCTTT | CASSLPGNVQGKAFF
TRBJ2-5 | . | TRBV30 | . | TGTGCCTCAGTGGTCGGGGAGACCCAGTACTTC | CASVVGETQYF